This T cell receptor (beta chain) is drawn from a study of cytomegalovirus exposure and HLA in healthy donors. Study information: The early release's HLA-typed donors yielded approximately 85 million unique TCRs.

CDR1 and CDR2 from the germline V gene are SGHNT and YYREEE (reference sequence). V dropped 4 bases and J dropped 4; count of bases not matched to a gene: 6. The CDR3 covers 15 residues. Regarding this clone: Its antigen is as yet unknown.

Overall study results and limits: Association of around 17,000 TCR beta sequences with HLA alleles was found at 0.05 false discovery rate in a later analysis.

It was with 60 Vbeta and 13 Jbeta primers that the PCR ran. Sequencing was performed with immunoSEQ multiplex PCR; in TCRdb, only in-frame clones are kept and a portion is missing. This table has about 180,000 clones, roughly 78% appearing once. The sample was PBMCs. The chain joins TRBV5-4 to TRBJ2-5; 11 bases fit TRBD2. This TCR was recovered from a woman aged 25 to 45 in good health and CMV-seronegative. The CDR3 reads CASSHSGGAAETQYF. The CDR3 coding sequence is TGTGCCAGCAGCCATAGCGGGGGGGCCGCAGAGACCCAGTACTTC.